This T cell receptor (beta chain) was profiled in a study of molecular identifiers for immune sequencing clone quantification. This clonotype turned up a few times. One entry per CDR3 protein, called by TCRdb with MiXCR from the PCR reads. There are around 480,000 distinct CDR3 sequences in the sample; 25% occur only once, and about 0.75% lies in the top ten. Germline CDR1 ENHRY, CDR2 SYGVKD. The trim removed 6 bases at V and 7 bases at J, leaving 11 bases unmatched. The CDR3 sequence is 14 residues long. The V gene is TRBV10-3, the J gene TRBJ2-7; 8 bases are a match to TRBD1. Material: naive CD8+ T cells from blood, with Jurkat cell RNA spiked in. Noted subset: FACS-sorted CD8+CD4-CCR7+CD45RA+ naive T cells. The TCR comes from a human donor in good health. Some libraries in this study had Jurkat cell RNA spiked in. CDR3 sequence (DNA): TGTGCCATCAGCGACCCCACGACAGGGGAGGAGCAGTACTTC. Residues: CAISDPTTGEEQYF.